A selection of T cell receptor beta chains follows, all from one sample in a study of T cell clonotyping in hematopoietic cell transplantation. The table came from immunoSEQ multiplex PCR; TCRdb's copy has only in-frame clones and leaves some out. The sample shows 16,000 or so clones, 93% of them seen only once. This material consisted of peripheral blood mononuclear cells, taken before stem cell transplant. The receptor source for this set is a man aged 18 to 29 with biphenotypic leukemia. Some clones in this sample may be carry-over from other donors' samples. CDR3s include the opening cysteine and the closing phenylalanine or tryptophan. Fields, in order: V gene, clone size, J gene, D gene, CDR3 DNA, CDR3 protein. A D gene is named only where the DNA matches it firmly. Only some rows state a clone size, as once, few, many or a class for expanded clones.

v_call: TRBV11-2
clone_size: NA
j_call: TRBJ2-5
d_call: TRBD2
cdr3_nt: TGTGCCAGCAGCTTAGAACCGGGGGGTAAAGAGACCCAGTACTTC
cdr3_aa: CASSLEPGGKETQYF

v_call: TRBV5-1
clone_size: NA
j_call: TRBJ2-3
d_call: NA
cdr3_nt: TGCGCCAGCAGCTTGGCAACGGCAGATACGCAGTATTTT
cdr3_aa: CASSLATADTQYF

v_call: TRBV5-1
clone_size: NA
j_call: TRBJ2-1
d_call: TRBD2
cdr3_nt: TGCGCCAGCAGCTTGGAGGCGGGGGGGATCTTCAATGAGCAGTTCTTC
cdr3_aa: CASSLEAGGIFNEQFF

v_call: TRBV25-1
clone_size: NA
j_call: TRBJ1-6
d_call: NA
cdr3_nt: TGTGCCAGCAGTTCTCGTTCCGGGGATCATTCACCCCTCCACTTT
cdr3_aa: CASSSRSGDHSPLHF

v_call: TRBV29-1
clone_size: NA
j_call: TRBJ1-1
d_call: TRBD1
cdr3_nt: TGCAGCGTTGTGACAGGGGGCGGCACTGAAGCTTTCTTT
cdr3_aa: CSVVTGGGTEAFF

v_call: TRBV30
clone_size: NA
j_call: TRBJ1-1
d_call: NA
cdr3_nt: TGTGCCTGGTCTCAGGGGACGAACACTGAAGCTTTCTTT
cdr3_aa: CAWSQGTNTEAFF

v_call: TRBV2
clone_size: NA
j_call: TRBJ1-2
d_call: NA
cdr3_nt: TGTGCCAGCAGTGACGGGTGGGATGATGGCTACACCTTC
cdr3_aa: CASSDGWDDGYTF

v_call: TRBV10-3
clone_size: NA
j_call: TRBJ1-1
d_call: TRBD1
cdr3_nt: TGTGCCATCAGTGTAACAGGGGAGAACACTGAAGCTTTCTTT
cdr3_aa: CAISVTGENTEAFF

v_call: TRBV7-9
clone_size: NA
j_call: TRBJ1-1
d_call: NA
cdr3_nt: TGTGCCAGCAGCTCGCCGGGATTCTTGAACACTGAAGCTTTCTTT
cdr3_aa: CASSSPGFLNTEAFF

v_call: TRBV6-5
clone_size: NA
j_call: TRBJ2-5
d_call: TRBD2
cdr3_nt: TGTGCCAGCAGGAGTTTAGCGGGGGGGCGGGAGACCCAGTACTTC
cdr3_aa: CASRSLAGGRETQYF

v_call: TRBV6-5
clone_size: NA
j_call: TRBJ1-6
d_call: TRBD1
cdr3_nt: TGTGCCAGCAGTTACTGGGCCGGGACAGGGGACTCACCCCTCCACTTT
cdr3_aa: CASSYWAGTGDSPLHF

v_call: TRBV28
clone_size: NA
j_call: TRBJ1-4
d_call: TRBD1
cdr3_nt: TGTGCCAGCAGTGGCCAGGGGGCGGATAATGAAAAACTGTTTTTT
cdr3_aa: CASSGQGADNEKLFF

v_call: TRBV6-1
clone_size: NA
j_call: TRBJ1-5
d_call: NA
cdr3_nt: TGTGCCAGCAGCTTCGAAGGGGGAGCAAGTTGGAATTTT
cdr3_aa: CASSFEGGASWNF

v_call: TRBV9
clone_size: NA
j_call: TRBJ2-2
d_call: NA
cdr3_nt: TGTGCCAGCAGCTTGAACACCGGGGAGCTGTTTTTT
cdr3_aa: CASSLNTGELFF

v_call: TRBV5-6
clone_size: NA
j_call: TRBJ2-1
d_call: NA
cdr3_nt: TGTGCCAGCAGCTATTCGAGGGCGTATGAGCAGTTCTTC
cdr3_aa: CASSYSRAYEQFF

v_call: TRBV25-1
clone_size: NA
j_call: TRBJ2-1
d_call: NA
cdr3_nt: TGTGCCAGCAACCGCGGAAGCTCCTACAATGAGCAGTTCTTC
cdr3_aa: CASNRGSSYNEQFF

v_call: TRBV5-1
clone_size: NA
j_call: TRBJ2-2
d_call: NA
cdr3_nt: TGCGCCAGCAGCTTGCTTAGTCCGAACACCGGGGAGCTGTTTTTT
cdr3_aa: CASSLLSPNTGELFF

v_call: TRBV6-5
clone_size: NA
j_call: TRBJ1-5
d_call: NA
cdr3_nt: TGTGCCAGCAGTTACGGGGGGTCGCAGCCCCAGCATTTT
cdr3_aa: CASSYGGSQPQHF

v_call: TRBV29-1
clone_size: NA
j_call: TRBJ2-7
d_call: NA
cdr3_nt: TGCAGCGTTCAGGCAGCGTCCTACGAGCAGTACTTC
cdr3_aa: CSVQAASYEQYF

v_call: TRBV7-3
clone_size: NA
j_call: TRBJ2-5
d_call: TRBD2
cdr3_nt: TGTGCCAGCAGTCCCGGGGGGGCCGTGGAGACCCAGTACTTC
cdr3_aa: CASSPGGAVETQYF

v_call: TRBV30
clone_size: NA
j_call: TRBJ2-3
d_call: TRBD2
cdr3_nt: TGTGCCTGGAGTCGGGGGGCAGATACGCAGTATTTT
cdr3_aa: CAWSRGADTQYF

v_call: TRBV4-3
clone_size: once
j_call: TRBJ1-2
d_call: TRBD1
cdr3_nt: TGCGCCAGCAGCCAAGATTCAGGGGGCCGTACTAACTATGGCTACACCTTC
cdr3_aa: CASSQDSGGRTNYGYTF

v_call: TRBV7-2
clone_size: NA
j_call: TRBJ1-2
d_call: TRBD1
cdr3_nt: TGTGCCAGCAGCGCCCACAGGGGAAACTATGGCTACACCTTC
cdr3_aa: CASSAHRGNYGYTF

v_call: TRBV27
clone_size: NA
j_call: TRBJ1-6
d_call: NA
cdr3_nt: TGTGCCAGCAGTTGGGGCAGGACTAATTCACCCCTCCACTTT
cdr3_aa: CASSWGRTNSPLHF

v_call: TRBV2
clone_size: NA
j_call: TRBJ1-4
d_call: TRBD1
cdr3_nt: TGTGCCAGCAGCACCGGGACAGGATATCAAAAACTGTTTTTT
cdr3_aa: CASSTGTGYQKLFF

v_call: TRBV2
clone_size: NA
j_call: TRBJ2-2
d_call: NA
cdr3_nt: TGTGCCAGCAGTGCCACAGGGTTCACTGGGGAGCTGTTTTTT
cdr3_aa: CASSATGFTGELFF

v_call: TRBV7-2
clone_size: NA
j_call: TRBJ2-3
d_call: NA
cdr3_nt: TGTGCCAGCAGCTTACCAGGGGGCACAGATACGCAGTATTTT
cdr3_aa: CASSLPGGTDTQYF

v_call: TRBV6-5
clone_size: NA
j_call: TRBJ2-7
d_call: NA
cdr3_nt: TGTGCCAGCAGTTCCCCGCCGAGGACAGAATCCTACGAGCAGTACTTC
cdr3_aa: CASSSPPRTESYEQYF

v_call: TRBV28
clone_size: NA
j_call: TRBJ2-2
d_call: NA
cdr3_nt: TGTGCCAGCAGTTTCTCCCCCGGCGGTACCGGGGAGCTGTTTTTT
cdr3_aa: CASSFSPGGTGELFF

v_call: TRBV29-1
clone_size: once
j_call: TRBJ1-3
d_call: NA
cdr3_nt: TGCAGCGTTGACAAGCCAGGACCATTTGGAAACACCATATATTTT
cdr3_aa: CSVDKPGPFGNTIYF

v_call: TRBV7-2
clone_size: NA
j_call: TRBJ1-5
d_call: NA
cdr3_nt: TGTGCCAGCAGCCTCGACTATAGCAATCAGCCCCAGCATTTT
cdr3_aa: CASSLDYSNQPQHF

v_call: TRBV30
clone_size: NA
j_call: TRBJ1-2
d_call: NA
cdr3_nt: TGTGCCTGGAGTCCGGGGGCGGATGGCTACACCTTC
cdr3_aa: CAWSPGADGYTF

v_call: TRBV6-5
clone_size: NA
j_call: TRBJ2-2
d_call: TRBD1
cdr3_nt: TGTGCCAGCAGTTACGGGCAGGGGGCGATCACCGGGGAGCTGTTTTTT
cdr3_aa: CASSYGQGAITGELFF

v_call: TRBV29-1
clone_size: once
j_call: TRBJ2-7
d_call: NA
cdr3_nt: TGCAGCGTTGGCAGAGGATCCTACGAGCAGTACTTC
cdr3_aa: CSVGRGSYEQYF

v_call: TRBV21-1
clone_size: NA
j_call: TRBJ1-1
d_call: NA
cdr3_nt: TGTGCCAGCAGCAAAGCGACGGGGGCTGGGAACACTGAAGCTTTCTTT
cdr3_aa: CASSKATGAGNTEAFF

v_call: TRBV29-1
clone_size: NA
j_call: TRBJ1-1
d_call: NA
cdr3_nt: TGCAGCGTCACCGGGGATGCCCATGAAGCTTTCTTT
cdr3_aa: CSVTGDAHEAFF

v_call: TRBV6-5
clone_size: NA
j_call: TRBJ2-2
d_call: NA
cdr3_nt: TGTGCCAGCAGGCCCGGGAACACCGGGGAGCTGTTTTTT
cdr3_aa: CASRPGNTGELFF

v_call: TRBV2
clone_size: NA
j_call: TRBJ1-6
d_call: NA
cdr3_nt: TGTGCCAGCACCGGCATCAGGGGAAATTCACCCCTCCACTTT
cdr3_aa: CASTGIRGNSPLHF

v_call: TRBV5-1
clone_size: NA
j_call: TRBJ2-1
d_call: NA
cdr3_nt: TGCGCCAGCAGCTTGACAGCCCCGTCCTACAATGAGCAGTTCTTC
cdr3_aa: CASSLTAPSYNEQFF

v_call: TRBV27
clone_size: NA
j_call: TRBJ1-1
d_call: NA
cdr3_nt: TGTGCCAGCAGCCCTCGGACGAGGAACACTGAAGCTTTCTTT
cdr3_aa: CASSPRTRNTEAFF

v_call: TRBV2
clone_size: NA
j_call: TRBJ1-2
d_call: NA
cdr3_nt: TGTGCCAGCAGTGCTCTTGTTCCAAGCACTAACTATGGCTACACCTTC
cdr3_aa: CASSALVPSTNYGYTF